This TCR beta chain was sequenced in a study of T cell repertoires in cytomegalovirus infection. General study findings and limits: Predominance within the ex vivo response was attributable to HLA-C-restricted CMV-specific TCR beta clonotypes. Frequencies of public TCR beta families were cumulated, and this identified carriers of CMV plus the relevant HLA.

The V gene's germline CDR1 is SQVTM and CDR2 ANQGSEA. This CDR3 contains 13 residues. Trimming removed 6 bases at V and 4 bases at J, with 13 bases between. Note on this clonotype: Antigen specificity is unknown.

Each CDR3 protein gets one entry after TCRdb re-called the reads with MiXCR. The repertoire holds under 350,000 distinct CDR3 sequences, with around 10% as singletons. This chain connects TRBV29-1 to TRBJ2-1, with D tentatively TRBD1 or TRBD2 (5 bases each). This TCR came from a human donor in good health (CMV status not recorded). Some clones in this sample may be carry-over from other donors' samples. Sequencing input: PBMCs. CDR3 coding DNA: TGCAGCGTCCGGGGCGCTACGTACAATGAGCAGTTCTTC. Its translation is CSVRGATYNEQFF.